The 16 T cell receptor beta chains in this list originate from one sample, sequenced in a study of blood T cell repertoires in COVID-19. Libraries were prepared by immunoSEQ multiplex PCR; TCRdb keeps only in-frame clonotypes and omits some of them. The data show under 150,000 clones, 80% to 90% seen once. Sequenced material: peripheral blood. The receptor source for this set is an older woman with COVID-19, enrolled during active disease.

The chain has TRBV14 and TRBJ1-1; D may be TRBD1 (6 bases). V was clipped by 6 bases and J by 4 bases, with 12 bases between them. The CDR3 runs to 13 residues. Germline CDR1 reads SGHDN; CDR2 reads FVKESK. CDR3 coding DNA: TGTGCCAGCAGTCTTACAGGGATCACTGAAGCTTTCTTT. Translated: CASSLTGITEAFF.

This clone has just one count. This rearrangement joins TRBV7-9 to TRBJ2-7; D not resolved. V dropped 3 bases and J dropped 4 bases, with 13 bases sitting between them. The CDR3 runs to 14 residues. CDR1 and CDR2 from the germline V gene are SEHNR and FQNEAQ (reference sequence). In DNA, the CDR3 is TGTGCCAGCAGCTTGGCGCGGCTCCCATACGAGCAGTACTTC. Translation: CASSLARLPYEQYF.

This clone was observed a few times. This chain connects TRBV19 to TRBJ1-1; D may be TRBD1 (6 bases). Trimming shortened V by 7 bases and J by 7 bases, and 13 bases separated the two germline ends. CDR3 length equals 12 residues. Germline V CDR1 and CDR2: LNHDA, SQIVND (reference sequence). CDR3 bases: TGTGCCAGTATGGAACAGGGTAATGAAGCTTTCTTT. It is translated as CASMEQGNEAFF.

This clone was observed a few times. This rearrangement joins TRBV9 to TRBJ1-3; 7 bases match TRBD1. The V gene's germline CDR1 is SGDLS and CDR2 YYNGEE. This CDR3 is built from 14 residues. After removal of 4 bases from V and 2 bases from J, the junction contained 3 bases not matched to a gene. The CDR3 nucleotides are TGTGCCAGCAGCCTCGACAGGGCTGGAAACACCATATATTTT. Its translation is CASSLDRAGNTIYF.

V and J are TRBV29-1 and TRBJ2-3; 7 nucleotides line up with TRBD1. There are 14 residues in the CDR3. The V gene's germline CDR1 is SQVTM and CDR2 ANQGSEA. V gave up 4 bases and J gave up 2 bases; unmatched junction bases: 6. The CDR3 sequence: CSVGSQGDTDTQYF. In DNA form, the CDR3 reads TGCAGCGTTGGTAGTCAGGGGGACACAGATACGCAGTATTTT.

In its sample, this clone was seen a few times. The CDR3 bases are TGTGCCAGCTCACGGGCCACTGGAAACACCATATATTTT. This codes for CASSRATGNTIYF. The chain links TRBV18 to TRBJ1-3, with no clear D. The CDR3 is 13 residues long. The V gene's germline CDR1 is KGHSH and CDR2 LQKENI. Trimming removed 4 bases at V and 2 bases at J, with 6 bases between.

The rearrangement uses TRBV18 and TRBJ1-1; TRBD1 agrees at 7 bases. The CDR3 spans 15 residues. The junction had 7 bases not matched to a gene; V was cut back by 3 bases and J by 3 bases. Germline V gene sequence: CDR1 KGHSH, CDR2 LQKENI. CDR3 residues: CASSPNRDSHTEAFF. The CDR3 DNA reads TGTGCCAGCTCACCTAACCGGGACAGTCACACTGAAGCTTTCTTT.

The chain is built from TRBV2 and TRBJ2-2, with 7 bases matching TRBD1. Germline V lookup: CDR1 SNHLY, CDR2 FYNNEI. This CDR3 has 14 residues. The V gene end was trimmed by 7 bases and the J gene end by 2 bases; junction bases not matched to a gene: 4. The chain's CDR3 is CASNGQVNTGELFF. The CDR3 coding sequence is TGTGCCAGCAACGGACAGGTTAACACCGGGGAGCTGTTTTTT. The entire variable domain, with the rest obtained from reference TRBV2 and TRBJ2-2, is as follows: EPEVTQTPSHQVTQMGQEVILRCVPISNHLYFYWYRQILGQKVEFLVSFYNNEISEKSEIFDDQFSVERPDGSNFTLKIRSTKLEDSAMYFCASNGQVNTGELFFGEGSRLTVL.

V gene TRBV7-6 combines with J gene TRBJ2-1, with 8 bases matching TRBD2. Germline values: CDR1 SGHVS, CDR2 FNYEAQ. J gave up 7 bases and V 1 base, and 6 bases lay outside the gene matches. The CDR3 is made up of 15 amino acids. The CDR3 sequence: CASSLVYPSGNEQFF. CDR3 DNA sequence: TGTGCCAGCAGCTTAGTGTATCCTAGCGGGAATGAGCAGTTCTTC.

V gene TRBV10-2 combines with J gene TRBJ1-5, with D perhaps matching TRBD1 (6 bases). This CDR3 comprises 15 residues. Trimming removed 5 bases from V and 5 bases from J, with 16 bases in between. Germline CDR1 reads WSHSY; CDR2 reads SAAADI. CDR3 nucleotide sequence: TGCGCCAGCAGTCCAGAGGGGGGGGTTGATCAGCCCCAGCATTTT. This codes for CASSPEGGVDQPQHF.

V and J are TRBV6-5 and TRBJ1-2; 10 bases match TRBD1. CDR3 length equals 14 residues. The ends lost 5 bases at V and 8 bases at J; junction bases unmatched: 8. CDR1 MNHEY and CDR2 SVGAGI come from the germline V gene. The CDR3 DNA sequence: TGTGCCAGCAGTAACGACAGGGGGCTGGGAGGCTACACCTTC. Protein product: CASSNDRGLGGYTF.

This chain links TRBV2 with TRBJ2-7, with D possibly TRBD1 on 8 matching bases. The CDR3 loop spans 15 amino acids. CDR1 SNHLY and CDR2 FYNNEI come from the germline V gene. The V end was cut by 8 bases, the J end by 0 bases, with 17 bases between. The CDR3 DNA reads as TGTGCCAGCGGGGGGGGACAGGCGAGCTCCTACGAGCAGTACTTC. Encoded protein: CASGGGQASSYEQYF.

This chain connects TRBV10-3 to TRBJ2-1; possible D gene TRBD2, 6 bases. The V gene lost 8 bases and the J gene lost 7 bases, with 21 bases spanning the gap. This CDR3 comprises 15 residues. Germline CDR1 ENHRY, CDR2 SYGVKD. The chain's CDR3 is CAIGLSGGPENEQFF. The CDR3 nucleotides read TGTGCCATCGGGCTGTCCGGGGGACCCGAAAATGAGCAGTTCTTC.

The chain employs TRBV16 and TRBJ1-1; no reliable D call. The CDR3 loop spans 12 amino acids. V lost 0 bases, J lost 5 bases, and 4 bases lay in between. Germline CDR1 reads KGHSY; CDR2 reads FQNENV. The DNA of the CDR3 is TGTGCCAGCAGCCAATCGCGGACTGAAGCTTTCTTT. Translation: CASSQSRTEAFF.

The genes are TRBV6-1 and TRBJ2-2, with D maybe TRBD1 (6 bases). This CDR3 has 15 amino acids. Trimming left V 1 base short and J 3 bases short, with 9 bases between. CDR1 and CDR2 (germline): MNHNS, SASEGT. The CDR3 DNA reads as TGTGCCAGCAGTGAAGGAGGGGGTGACACCGGGGAGCTGTTTTTT. It codes for CASSEGGGDTGELFF.

The chain is built from TRBV29-1 and TRBJ1-1, with no clear D. This CDR3 has 12 residues. The germline V gene has CDR1 SQVTM and CDR2 ANQGSEA. The V end was cut by 3 bases, the J end by 2 bases, with 7 bases between. The CDR3 nucleotides are TGCAGCGTTGATCGTGTAAACACTGAAGCTTTCTTT. It encodes CSVDRVNTEAFF.